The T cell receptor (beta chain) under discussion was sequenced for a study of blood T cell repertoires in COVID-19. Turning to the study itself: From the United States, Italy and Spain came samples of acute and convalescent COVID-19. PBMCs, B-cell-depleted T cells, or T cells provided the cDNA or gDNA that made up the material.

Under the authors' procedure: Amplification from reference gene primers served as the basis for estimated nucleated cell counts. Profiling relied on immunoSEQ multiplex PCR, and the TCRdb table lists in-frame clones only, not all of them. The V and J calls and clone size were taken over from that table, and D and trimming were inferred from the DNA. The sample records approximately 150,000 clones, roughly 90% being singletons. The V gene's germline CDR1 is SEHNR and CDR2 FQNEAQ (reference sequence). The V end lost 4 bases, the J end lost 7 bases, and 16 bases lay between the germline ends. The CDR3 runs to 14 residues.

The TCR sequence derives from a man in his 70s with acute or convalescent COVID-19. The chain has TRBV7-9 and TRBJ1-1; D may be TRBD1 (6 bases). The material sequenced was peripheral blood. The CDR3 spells CASSSEDRFGEAFF. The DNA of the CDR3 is TGTGCCAGCAGCTCAGAAGACAGGTTTGGTGAAGCTTTCTTT. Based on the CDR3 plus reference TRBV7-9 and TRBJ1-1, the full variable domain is DTGVSQNPRHKITKRGQNVTFRCDPISEHNRLYWYRQTLGQGPEFLTYFQNEAQLEKSRLLSDRFSAERPKGSFSTLEIQRTEQGDSAMYLCASSSEDRFGEAFFGQGTRLTVV.